This T cell receptor beta chain was sequenced in a study of blood T cell repertoires in COVID-19. The CDR3 sequence is 16 residues long. From germline, CDR1 is MGHRA and CDR2 YSYEKL. V was pared by 0 bases and J by 4 bases, with 13 bases between. Sequenced by immunoSEQ multiplex PCR; TCRdb stores in-frame clones only, minus some. The sample contains about 290,000 clones, approximately 88% of which appear only once. Sequencing was done on a sample of peripheral blood. The chain carries TRBV4-1 and TRBJ1-3; TRBD1 might be the D (6 bases). The sequence came from a woman aged 40 to 55 who had recovered from COVID-19. CDR3 bases: TGCGCCAGCAGCCAAGATACAGGGCTGCTGGGAAACACCATATATTTT. It codes for CASSQDTGLLGNTIYF.